The 20 T cell receptor beta chains reported below all come from one sample, sequenced in a study of T-cell reconstitution after alpha-beta-depleted transplantation in children. A library of TCRbeta sequences, prepared with unique molecular identifiers, was generated. TCRdb re-analysed the PCR reads in MiXCR, keeping a single row per CDR3 protein. The table lists about 460,000 distinct CDR3 sequences, 9.5% to 12% of them singletons. The source was PBMCs, mostly from graft donor cells, collected 180 days after TCRalphabeta/CD19-depleted stem cell transplant. These receptors were obtained from a female patient aged 2 to 10 who had a stem cell transplant for aplastic anemia, so the T cells may come from the graft donor.

The chain couples TRBV27 to TRBJ2-7; D remains ambiguous. The CDR3 has 16 residues. V lost 4 bases, J lost 1 base, and 17 bases lay in between. Germline CDR1 reads MNHEY; CDR2 reads SMNVEV (reference sequence). CDR3 in amino acids: CASSSRVGDKSYEQYV. Here the CDR3 DNA reads TGTGCCAGCAGTTCCCGGGTAGGCGATAAGTCCTACGAGCAGTACGTC.

This clonotype was detected a few times. The chain couples TRBV6-6 to TRBJ1-6; a weak D match, TRBD1 (5 bases). Germline V gene sequence: CDR1 MNHNY, CDR2 SVGAGI (reference sequence). With 8 bases removed from V and 9 bases from J, the gap between germline ends came to 14 bases. CDR3 length: 13 residues. CDR3 sequence: CASYAPGTSPLHF. The CDR3 nucleotides are TGTGCCAGCTATGCTCCGGGGACTTCACCCCTCCACTTT.

This clonotype was seen only a few times. The chain is built from TRBV12-3 or TRBV12-4 and TRBJ2-2; 9 bases map to TRBD2. V trimming: 5 bases; J trimming: 9 bases; junction bases outside the gene matches: 10. This CDR3 has 15 residues. In DNA, the CDR3 is TGTGCCAGCAGTCCCGGGACTAGCTCGCTCCGGGAGCTGTTTTTT. Translated: CASSPGTSSLRELFF.

This clonotype was counted at least ten times. The V call is TRBV14, the J call TRBJ2-1; 12 nucleotides agree with TRBD2. The junction had 10 bases not matched to a gene; V was cut back by 5 bases and J by 8 bases. There are 16 residues in the CDR3. The germline V gene encodes CDR1 SGHDN and CDR2 FVKESK. The CDR3 region is CASSFRTSGIGDEQFF. The CDR3 DNA follows: TGTGCCAGCAGCTTCCGGACTAGCGGGATAGGGGATGAGCAGTTCTTC.

Only a few counts were recorded for this clonotype. The genes are TRBV9 and TRBJ2-1; TRBD2 matches at 9 bases. The germline CDR1 and CDR2 sequences are SGDLS and YYNGEE. The CDR3 totals 17 residues. V gave up 2 bases and J gave up 4 bases; unmatched junction bases: 10. The CDR3 nucleotides are TGTGCCAGCAGCGTTTCAGCGGGAGGAACACCATACAATGAGCAGTTCTTC. This sequence encodes CASSVSAGGTPYNEQFF. The whole variable domain, filled in from reference TRBV9 and TRBJ2-1, reads DSGVTQTPKHLITATGQRVTLRCSPRSGDLSVYWYQQSLDQGLQFLIQYYNGEERAKGNILERFSAQQFPDLHSELNLSSLELGDSALYFCASSVSAGGTPYNEQFFGPGTRLTVL.

The V call is TRBV2, the J call TRBJ2-5; 11 nucleotides agree with TRBD2. The V gene's germline CDR1 is SNHLY and CDR2 FYNNEI. This CDR3 is built from 16 residues. The V segment lost 1 base and the J segment 5 bases; nucleotides outside the gene matches: 6. The DNA of the CDR3 is TGTGCCAGCAGTGAAGTTAGCGGGAGGGCCAGCGAGACCCAGTACTTC. This sequence encodes CASSEVSGRASETQYF.

The rearrangement joins TRBV24-1 to TRBJ2-1; D might be TRBD1 or TRBD2, each matching 5 bases. With 4 bases removed from V and 5 bases from J, the gap between germline ends came to 11 bases. This CDR3 region has 14 residues. Germline V gene data show CDR1 as KGHDR and CDR2 as SFDVKD. The DNA for the CDR3 is TGTGCCACCAGTGAAGGGACGTTGGACAATGAGCAGTTCTTC. This codes for CATSEGTLDNEQFF.

V usage is TRBV9 and J usage is TRBJ2-2; 8 bases fit TRBD1. J was trimmed by 7 bases and V by 4 bases; bases with no gene match: 9. The CDR3 has 15 residues. CDR1 is SGDLS and CDR2 is YYNGEE in the germline V gene. CDR3 in DNA: TGTGCCAGCAGCTTCTGGACAGGGAAGGGCGGGGAGCTGTTTTTT. Translating it yields CASSFWTGKGGELFF.

The chain carries TRBV6-6 and TRBJ2-7; no clear D. Germline CDR1 MNHNY, CDR2 SVGAGI (reference sequence). The ends were cut back, 6 bases at V and 5 bases at J, with 11 bases in the middle. This CDR3 has 12 residues. DNA of the CDR3: TGTGCCAGCAGCCTACGCCCCCACGAGCAGTACTTC. It translates to CASSLRPHEQYF.

The V call is TRBV20-1, the J call TRBJ2-1; D unclear. The CDR3 is made up of 14 amino acids. Looked up from germline, CDR1 is DFQATT and CDR2 is SNEGSKA (reference sequence). V was clipped by 3 bases and J by 2 bases, with 11 bases between them. CDR3 in amino acids: CSASSNGPYNEQFF. The CDR3 region has the DNA TGCAGTGCTAGTTCTAACGGGCCCTACAATGAGCAGTTCTTC.

The chain employs TRBV20-1 and TRBJ2-1; D gene ambiguous. Germline V gene lookup returns CDR1 DFQATT and CDR2 SNEGSKA (reference sequence). The CDR3 consists of 13 residues. The V and J ends lost 4 bases and 9 bases respectively, with 16 bases between them. CDR3 protein: CSANFKGFGEQFF. The CDR3 DNA follows: TGCAGTGCTAATTTTAAGGGATTCGGTGAGCAGTTCTTC.

The chain combines TRBV10-1 with TRBJ2-1; 12 bases line up with TRBD1. The CDR3 has 16 residues. CDR1 is WNHNN and CDR2 is SYGVQD in the germline V gene (reference sequence). V dropped 0 bases and J dropped 8; count of bases not matched to a gene: 5. The CDR3 loop reads CASSESPGQGADEQFF. CDR3 nucleotides: TGCGCCAGCAGTGAGTCACCGGGACAGGGGGCGGATGAGCAGTTCTTC.

CDR3 region: CASSVEAPRGPYEQYV. CDR3 in DNA: TGTGCCAGCAGCGTAGAGGCCCCTAGGGGCCCCTACGAGCAGTACGTC. V gene TRBV9 combines with J gene TRBJ2-7; weak D call: TRBD1 (5 bases). Germline lookup yields CDR1 SGDLS and CDR2 YYNGEE. The CDR3 contains 16 residues. V was pared by 0 bases and J by 2 bases, with 15 bases between.

This clonotype came up a few times. The chain joins TRBV5-1 to TRBJ2-1; 15 nucleotides line up with TRBD2. CDR1 and CDR2 from the germline V gene are SGHRS and YFSETQ. V lost 4 bases to trimming and J lost 7 bases; unmatched junction nucleotides: 12. The CDR3 spans 18 residues. This CDR3 reads CASSAIGLAGGPLNEQFF. CDR3 in DNA: TGCGCCAGCAGCGCGATTGGACTAGCGGGAGGGCCTTTGAATGAGCAGTTCTTC.

The rearrangement uses TRBV7-9 and TRBJ2-7, with TRBD2 identical over 12 bases. The V and J ends lost 5 bases and 5 bases, in that order; junction bases with no gene match: 10. This CDR3 region has 16 residues. CDR1 and CDR2 (germline): SEHNR, FQNEAQ (reference sequence). The chain's CDR3 is CASSPRGLAGWNEQYF. Written as DNA, the CDR3 is TGTGCCAGCAGCCCGCGAGGACTAGCGGGATGGAACGAGCAGTACTTC.

This chain joins TRBV7-2 and TRBJ1-5; the D gene is possibly TRBD1 (6 bases). V was clipped by 1 base and J by 7 bases, with 11 bases between them. This CDR3 has 14 amino acids. Germline CDR1 and CDR2: SGHTA and FQGNSA. The CDR3 DNA reads TGTGCCAGCAGCTTAGTACAGGGTGAACAGCCCCAGCATTTT. Translated: CASSLVQGEQPQHF.

This clonotype showed up just a few times. The J gene is TRBJ2-7, the V gene TRBV24-1; 7 nucleotides match TRBD1. CDR1 is KGHDR and CDR2 is SFDVKD in the germline V gene. The CDR3 spans 14 residues. Unmatched junction bases numbered 3, after V lost 3 bases and J lost 2 bases. CDR3 protein: CATSDPGQPYEQYF. DNA for the CDR3: TGTGCCACCAGTGATCCGGGACAGCCCTACGAGCAGTACTTC.

As DNA, the CDR3 is TGTGCCAGCAGTCCGCAGGGTCCAGATACGCAGTATTTT. This translates into CASSPQGPDTQYF. The V and J genes are TRBV27 and TRBJ2-3, with D possibly TRBD1 on 5 matching bases. Trimming pared 5 bases from V and 4 bases from J, leaving 10 bases between. In germline, CDR1 is MNHEY, CDR2 SMNVEV (reference sequence). The CDR3 contains 13 residues.

This clonotype showed up just a few times. The gene calls are TRBV4-2 and TRBJ2-7; unclear D gene. The CDR3 totals 13 residues. V was shortened by 3 bases and J by 5 bases, with 11 bases between the two germline ends. The germline gives CDR1 LGHNA, CDR2 YNFKEQ. CDR3 coding DNA: TGTGCCAGCAGCCAGACGGGCCCCAACGAGCAGTACTTC. Translated: CASSQTGPNEQYF.

DNA for the CDR3: TGTGCCAGCAGTGAAAGGTCGGGCAAGCAGTACTTC. Its protein product is CASSERSGKQYF. The chain uses TRBV2 and TRBJ2-7; D gene unclear. Trimming pared 2 bases from V and 8 bases from J, leaving 10 bases between. CDR1 is SNHLY and CDR2 is FYNNEI in the germline V gene. The CDR3 loop spans 12 amino acids.